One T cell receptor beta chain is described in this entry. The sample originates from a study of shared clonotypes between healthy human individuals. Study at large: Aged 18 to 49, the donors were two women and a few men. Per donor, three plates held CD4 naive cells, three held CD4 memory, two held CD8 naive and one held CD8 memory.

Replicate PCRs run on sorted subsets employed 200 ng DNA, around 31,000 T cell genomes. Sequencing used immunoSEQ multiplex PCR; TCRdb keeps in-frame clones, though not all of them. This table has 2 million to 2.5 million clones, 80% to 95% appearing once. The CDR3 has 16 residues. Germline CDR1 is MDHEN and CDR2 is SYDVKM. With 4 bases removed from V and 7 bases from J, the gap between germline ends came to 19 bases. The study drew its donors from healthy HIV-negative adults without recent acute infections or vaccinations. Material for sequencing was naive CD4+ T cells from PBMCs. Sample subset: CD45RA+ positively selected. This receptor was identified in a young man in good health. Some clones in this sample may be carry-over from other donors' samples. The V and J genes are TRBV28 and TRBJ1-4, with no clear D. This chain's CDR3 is CASSSGSLKDGEKLFF. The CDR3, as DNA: TGTGCCAGCAGTTCGGGGTCTCTCAAAGACGGTGAAAAACTGTTTTTT.